This section outlines one TCR beta chain sequence together with its context. No antigen is known for it. The CDR3 consists of 15 residues. Germline-derived CDR1 and CDR2 are SGHVS and FQNEAQ. Trimming cost V 5 bases and J 4 bases, with 18 bases left between them. This sample was included in a study of response to subunit inactivated influenza vaccine. Study conclusions and caveats: The authors suggested that few new T cells are recruited per seasonal influenza vaccination.

Via MiXCR, TCRdb re-called the RT-PCR reads, giving one row per CDR3 protein. This sample has about 570,000 distinct CDR3 sequences, with 11% found just once. This same sample was also taken into another study, of T cells expressing NK-cell markers. As that report states: The TCR beta cDNA came from 5'RACE template switching with UMIs. Source material for TCR beta repertoires consisted of sorted CD3+CD56+NKG2C+, CD3+CD56+NKG2C- and CD3+CD56-NKG2C+ T cells. Dominant NKG2C+ clonotypes made up about 1.0-7.5% of CD8+ T cells in roughly 6 donors.

Material: PBMCs from blood, obtained on the day of vaccination. The chain uses TRBV7-8 and TRBJ2-7, with D possibly matching TRBD1 (5 bases). The sequence was collected from a man aged 45-65 years who received an inactivated influenza vaccine. CDR3 nucleotide sequence: TGTGCCAGCAGCAAGCGTCGACAGCCGGCGTACGAGCAGTACTTC. Its protein is CASSKRRQPAYEQYF.